The clone carrying this TCR beta chain was observed a handful of times. The data derive from a study of T cells of healthy individuals. V dropped 2 bases and J dropped 5 bases, with 12 bases sitting between them. Per germline, CDR1 SGHTA and CDR2 FQGNSA. This CDR3 comprises 15 residues. TCRdb fed the 5' RACE reads into MiXCR, producing one record per CDR3 protein. Here the sample spans around 100,000 distinct CDR3 sequences, approximately 16% being singletons. The TCR comes from a human donor in good health. The V and J genes are TRBV7-2 and TRBJ2-2; D assignment may be TRBD1 or TRBD2 (7 bases each). The CDR3 region is CASSLRQGGTGELFF. CDR3 sequence (DNA): TGTGCCAGCAGCTTACGGCAGGGGGGGACCGGGGAGCTGTTTTTT.